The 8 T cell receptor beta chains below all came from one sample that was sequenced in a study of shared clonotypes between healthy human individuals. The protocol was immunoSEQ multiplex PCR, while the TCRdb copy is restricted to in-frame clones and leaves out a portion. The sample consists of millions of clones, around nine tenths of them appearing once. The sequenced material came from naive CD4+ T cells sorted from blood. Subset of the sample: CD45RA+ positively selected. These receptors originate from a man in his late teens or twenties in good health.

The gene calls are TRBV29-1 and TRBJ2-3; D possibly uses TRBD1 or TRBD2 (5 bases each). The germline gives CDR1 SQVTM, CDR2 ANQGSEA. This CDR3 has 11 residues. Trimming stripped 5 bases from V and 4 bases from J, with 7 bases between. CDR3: CSVRGADTQYF. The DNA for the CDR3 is TGCAGCGTTCGAGGGGCAGATACGCAGTATTTT.

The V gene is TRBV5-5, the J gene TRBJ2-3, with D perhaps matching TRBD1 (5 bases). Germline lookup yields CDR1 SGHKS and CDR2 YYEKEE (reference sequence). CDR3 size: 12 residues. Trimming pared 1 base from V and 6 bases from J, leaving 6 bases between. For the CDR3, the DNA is TGTGCCAGCAGCTTGTCAGGGGATACGCAGTATTTT. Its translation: CASSLSGDTQYF.

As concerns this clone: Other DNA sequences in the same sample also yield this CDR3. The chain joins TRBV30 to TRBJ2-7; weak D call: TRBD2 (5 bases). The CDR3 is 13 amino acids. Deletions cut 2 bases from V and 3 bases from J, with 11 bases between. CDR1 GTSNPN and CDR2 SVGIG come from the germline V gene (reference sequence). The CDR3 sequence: CAWSPGVGYEQYF. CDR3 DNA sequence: TGTGCCTGGAGTCCCGGGGTGGGCTACGAGCAGTACTTC.

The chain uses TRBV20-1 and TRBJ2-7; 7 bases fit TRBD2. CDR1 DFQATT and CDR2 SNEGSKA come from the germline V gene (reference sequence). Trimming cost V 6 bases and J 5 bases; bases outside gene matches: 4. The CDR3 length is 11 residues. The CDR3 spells CSAPGRDEQYF. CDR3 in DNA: TGCAGTGCGCCAGGGAGGGACGAGCAGTACTTC.

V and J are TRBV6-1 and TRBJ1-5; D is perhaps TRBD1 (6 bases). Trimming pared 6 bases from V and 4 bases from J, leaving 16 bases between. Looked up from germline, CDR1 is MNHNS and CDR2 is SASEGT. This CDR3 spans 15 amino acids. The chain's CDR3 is CASRDSEKTNQPQHF. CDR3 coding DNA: TGTGCCAGCAGGGACAGCGAGAAGACGAATCAGCCCCAGCATTTT.

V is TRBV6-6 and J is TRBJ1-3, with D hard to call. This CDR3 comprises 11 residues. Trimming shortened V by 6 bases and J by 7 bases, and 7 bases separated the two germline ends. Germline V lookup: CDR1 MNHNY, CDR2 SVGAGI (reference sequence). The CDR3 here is CASRDGNTIYF. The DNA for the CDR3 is TGTGCCAGCAGGGACGGTAACACCATATATTTT.

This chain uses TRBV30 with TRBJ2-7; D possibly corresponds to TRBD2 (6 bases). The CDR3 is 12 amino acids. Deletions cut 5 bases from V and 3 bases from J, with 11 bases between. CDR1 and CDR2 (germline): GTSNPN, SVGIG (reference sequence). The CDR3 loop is CAWSRENYEQYF. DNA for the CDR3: TGTGCCTGGTCTCGGGAGAACTACGAGCAGTACTTC.

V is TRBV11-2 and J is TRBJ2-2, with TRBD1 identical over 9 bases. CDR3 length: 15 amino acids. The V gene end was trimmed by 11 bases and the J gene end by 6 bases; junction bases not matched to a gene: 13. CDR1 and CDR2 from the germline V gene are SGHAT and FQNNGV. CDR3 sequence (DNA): TGTGCCCAGCTCGCGGGACAGGGAAGCGCCGGGGAGCTGTTTTTT. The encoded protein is CAQLAGQGSAGELFF.